Below are 31 T cell receptor beta chains sequenced from a single sample in a study of human T cells and chemical hapten exposure. Time point described: patch test 1, 2 weeks after DPC sensitization. The treatment is: therapeutic diphenylcyclopropenone sensitization with weekly scalp DPC. TCRdb called the RACE reads again in MiXCR, with one record for every CDR3 protein. The sample includes about 110,000 distinct CDR3 sequences, 9.5% to 12% of them seen just once. The starting material was whole blood, obtained in connection with sensitization to the hapten diphenylcyclopropenone (DPC). The receptors shown here come from a woman in her forties with alopecia areata. Some clones in this sample may be carry-over from other donors' samples.

This clonotype appeared a few times. This sequence joins TRBV6-5 and TRBJ2-1, with a possible D match to TRBD2 (7 bases). Germline CDR1 reads MNHEY; CDR2 reads SVGAGI. The CDR3 has 13 amino acids. With 8 bases removed from V and 6 bases from J, the gap between germline ends came to 14 bases. In DNA, the CDR3 is TGTGCCAGCGGCATAAGGGGGGGCAATGAGCAGTTCTTC. Protein sequence: CASGIRGGNEQFF.

At least ten counts were recorded for this clonotype. The chain is built from TRBV29-1 and TRBJ2-1; TRBD2 matches at 10 bases. Trimming took 4 bases from V and 8 from J; bases not matched to a gene: 8. This CDR3 contains 14 residues. CDR1 SQVTM and CDR2 ANQGSEA come from the germline V gene. The CDR3 coding sequence is TGCAGCGTTGGGGGGAGTGGACTAGCGGATGAGCAGTTCTTC. This sequence encodes CSVGGSGLADEQFF.

Ten or more counts support this clonotype. The gene calls are TRBV15 and TRBJ2-1, with 10 bases that match TRBD2. CDR1 and CDR2 from the germline V gene are LNHNV and YYDKDF (reference sequence). CDR3 length: 14 residues. Unmatched junction bases numbered 5, after V lost 8 bases and J lost 4 bases. The CDR3 DNA sequence: TGTGCCACCTCTTGGACTAGCGGTTACAATGAGCAGTTCTTC. Amino acid sequence: CATSWTSGYNEQFF.

This chain joins TRBV20-1 and TRBJ2-3; 10 positions agree with TRBD2. The trim removed 4 bases at V and 3 bases at J, leaving 10 bases unmatched. This CDR3 comprises 16 residues. Germline-derived CDR1 and CDR2 are DFQATT and SNEGSKA (reference sequence). This CDR3 reads CSAIDLLAGLTDTQYF. CDR3 nucleotides: TGCAGTGCTATCGATTTACTAGCGGGGCTAACAGATACGCAGTATTTT.

The V and J genes are TRBV15 and TRBJ2-5; the D is unclear. Germline V gene lookup returns CDR1 LNHNV and CDR2 YYDKDF (reference sequence). Trimming stripped 0 bases from V and 1 base from J, with 9 bases between. The CDR3 runs 15 residues. The DNA of the CDR3 is TGTGCCACCAGCAGAGATTTGAGAGCCCAAGAGACCCAGTACTTC. This encodes CATSRDLRAQETQYF.

This clonotype was seen ten or more times. The chain has TRBV7-2 and TRBJ2-6; possible D gene TRBD1, 5 bases. V was shortened by 5 bases and J by 0 bases, with 8 bases between the two germline ends. Germline lookup yields CDR1 SGHTA and CDR2 FQGNSA. The CDR3 has 15 amino acids. CDR3 in amino acids: CASSRDSSGANVLTF. Here the CDR3 DNA reads TGTGCCAGCAGCCGCGACAGCTCTGGGGCCAACGTCCTGACTTTC.

Turning to this clonotype: Its ends do not fully match the called genes, so a read error is possible. The chain combines TRBV27 with TRBJ2-3; D gene unclear. Per germline, CDR1 MNHEY and CDR2 SMNVEV (reference sequence). The CDR3 consists of 12 residues. CDR3 protein: CPSSPGGDTQYF. CDR3 DNA sequence: TGTCCCAGCAGCCCCGGTGGTGATACGCAGTATTTT.

This clonotype was seen repeatedly, ten times or more. The rearrangement joins TRBV12-3 or TRBV12-4 to TRBJ1-2; D might be TRBD1 (5 bases). Deletions cut 1 base from V and 7 bases from J, with 16 bases between. This CDR3 is 15 amino acids long. The CDR3 spells CASSLVRGRAAGYTF. As DNA, the CDR3 is TGTGCCAGCAGTTTAGTTCGGGGCAGGGCGGCTGGCTACACCTTC.

This clonotype showed up just a few times. V and J are TRBV6-2 or TRBV6-3 and TRBJ1-5; 8 bases match TRBD1. Losses at the gene ends were 6 bases for V and 0 bases for J; bases not matched to a gene: 4. The CDR3 runs 15 residues. CDR1 and CDR2 (germline): MNHEY, SVGEGT. CDR3 sequence reads: CASRATGGSNQPQHF. CDR3 sequence (DNA): TGTGCCAGCAGGGCCACAGGGGGTAGCAATCAGCCCCAGCATTTT.

This clonotype appeared a few times. The rearrangement joins TRBV6-6 to TRBJ1-1; no firm D call. Germline lookup yields CDR1 MNHNY and CDR2 SVGAGI (reference sequence). V lost 4 bases and J 3 bases, leaving 9 bases between the germline ends. This CDR3 spans 13 amino acids. CDR3 in DNA: TGTGCCAGCAGTTTCGCATGGGACACTGAAGCTTTCTTT. Residues: CASSFAWDTEAFF.

This clonotype came up many times. This chain uses TRBV6-6 with TRBJ2-5; 7 bases are a match to TRBD1. Per germline, CDR1 MNHNY and CDR2 SVGAGI (reference sequence). This CDR3 has 13 amino acids. CDR3 protein: CAGGGRVWETQYF. For the CDR3, the DNA is TGTGCAGGGGGCGGCCGGGTATGGGAGACCCAGTACTTC.

The chain carries TRBV9 and TRBJ1-2, with 10 bases identical to TRBD1. Looked up from germline, CDR1 is SGDLS and CDR2 is YYNGEE. V lost 3 bases, J lost 7 bases, and 0 bases stayed unmatched. This CDR3 has 12 residues. Here the CDR3 reads CASSGDRGGYTF. The DNA for the CDR3 is TGTGCCAGCAGCGGGGACAGGGGTGGCTACACCTTC.

The gene calls are TRBV6-2 or TRBV6-3 and TRBJ2-3; the D call may be TRBD1 or TRBD2 (5 bases each). Per the germline V gene, CDR1 is MNHEY and CDR2 is SVGEGT. The CDR3 has 14 amino acids. The V end lost 6 bases, the J end lost 6 bases, and 16 bases lay between the germline ends. The CDR3, as DNA: TGTGCCAGCAGCAACCGGGACCCCGTTGATACGCAGTATTTT. It is translated as CASSNRDPVDTQYF.

This clonotype was seen many times. J is TRBJ2-1 and V is TRBV20-1; 7 bases align to TRBD1. The CDR3 extends over 15 amino acids. The J segment lost 0 bases and the V segment lost 2 bases, leaving 4 bases of the junction unmatched. The germline V gene has CDR1 DFQATT and CDR2 SNEGSKA (reference sequence). CDR3 bases: TGCAGTGCTAGACGAGACAGGGACTCCTACAATGAGCAGTTCTTC. Protein: CSARRDRDSYNEQFF.

The chain joins TRBV29-1 to TRBJ1-2, with TRBD1 matching over 9 bases. With 7 bases clipped from V and 7 bases from J, the junction kept 13 bases outside the gene matches. CDR3 size: 14 residues. CDR1 and CDR2 from the germline V gene are SQVTM and ANQGSEA. CDR3 in DNA: TGCAGCGCGGAGACCGGTAACAGGGGGCCTGGCTACACCTTC. This gives the protein CSAETGNRGPGYTF. Filled out from reference TRBV29-1 and TRBJ1-2, the complete variable domain reads SAVISQKPSRDICQRGTSLTIQCQVDSQVTMMFWYRQQPGQSLTLIATANQGSEATYESGFVIDKFPISRPNLTFSTLTVSNMSPEDSSIYLCSAETGNRGPGYTFGSGTRLTVV.

CDR3 residues: CACPGTMMNTEAFF. For the CDR3, the DNA is TGTGCCTGTCCCGGGACAATGATGAACACTGAAGCTTTCTTT. The J gene is TRBJ1-1, the V gene TRBV30; D possibly corresponds to TRBD1 (6 bases). Germline V gene data show CDR1 as GTSNPN and CDR2 as SVGIG (reference sequence). This CDR3 has 14 amino acids. Trimming shortened V by 6 bases and J by 0 bases, and 14 bases separated the two germline ends.

This clonotype has more than one count but fewer than ten. The chain combines TRBV20-1 with TRBJ1-2; D not resolved. The V gene lost 2 bases and the J gene lost 3 bases, with 13 bases spanning the gap. CDR3 length: 14 amino acids. CDR1 and CDR2 from the germline V gene are DFQATT and SNEGSKA (reference sequence). CDR3 loop: CSARPGRKDYGYTF. The CDR3 DNA follows: TGCAGTGCTAGACCGGGCAGGAAGGACTATGGCTACACCTTC.

This clonotype appeared a few times. The CDR3 bases are TGTGCCAGCAGTGAAGGAGGACGGGGGGACAGTGAGCAGTTCTTC. It specifies CASSEGGRGDSEQFF. V is TRBV2 and J is TRBJ2-1; TRBD1 or TRBD2 may be the D gene (7 bases each). V gave up 1 base and J gave up 9 bases, with 16 bases separating them. Germline V CDR1 and CDR2: SNHLY, FYNNEI. The CDR3 has 15 residues.

This clonotype was seen ten or more times. The V call is TRBV2, the J call TRBJ2-3; D remains ambiguous. Trimming cost V 8 bases and J 0 bases, with 9 bases left between them. The length of the CDR3 is 13 residues. Germline V CDR1 and CDR2: SNHLY, FYNNEI. Written as DNA, the CDR3 is TGTGCCAGCCGCCCTGGTAGCACAGATACGCAGTATTTT. The encoded protein is CASRPGSTDTQYF.

V and J are TRBV30 and TRBJ1-6, with 7 bases lining up with TRBD1. The CDR3 is made up of 16 amino acids. The trim removed 3 bases at V and 7 bases at J, leaving 12 bases unmatched. Germline CDR1 and CDR2: GTSNPN and SVGIG (reference sequence). This CDR3 is CAWSGRQGRWNSPLHF. CDR3 nucleotides: TGTGCCTGGAGCGGCCGACAGGGAAGGTGGAATTCACCCCTCCACTTT.

This clonotype was observed a handful of times. The V and J genes are TRBV28 and TRBJ2-1; a possible D gene is TRBD2 (6 bases). V lost 7 bases to trimming and J lost 4 bases, with 14 bases between them. Germline V gene data show CDR1 as MDHEN and CDR2 as SYDVKM. The CDR3 is 14 residues long. The CDR3 region is CASNSLAVYNEQFF. CDR3 nucleotide sequence: TGTGCCAGCAACTCACTAGCTGTATACAATGAGCAGTTCTTC.

This clonotype showed up many times. The chain employs TRBV6-2 or TRBV6-3 and TRBJ2-1, with 7 nucleotides matching TRBD2. The CDR3 covers 14 residues. Trimming at V came to 8 bases and at J to 7 bases, leaving 11 bases not matched to a gene. Germline CDR1 and CDR2: MNHEY and SVGEGT. CDR3 loop: CASLVSGTSNEQFF. CDR3 DNA sequence: TGTGCCAGCCTGGTGAGCGGGACCTCTAATGAGCAGTTCTTC.

This clonotype came up many times. V gene TRBV7-2 combines with J gene TRBJ1-4; no clear D gene. Germline loops: CDR1 SGHTA, CDR2 FQGNSA. V lost 1 base, J lost 3 bases, and 6 bases lay in between. This CDR3 is 14 amino acids long. This CDR3 is CASSLGLANEKLFF. Here the CDR3 DNA reads TGTGCCAGCAGCTTAGGTTTGGCTAATGAAAAACTGTTTTTT.

This clonotype was observed a handful of times. The chain joins TRBV28 to TRBJ2-5, with unresolved D. V gave up 5 bases and J gave up 7 bases, with 26 bases separating them. This CDR3 is 17 amino acids long. Germline CDR1 reads MDHEN; CDR2 reads SYDVKM. The CDR3: CASSQRTLQVPMRTQYF. The CDR3 nucleotides are TGTGCCAGCAGTCAAAGGACCCTGCAGGTCCCAATGAGGACCCAGTACTTC.

This clonotype was seen a few times. The genes are TRBV11-3 and TRBJ2-1, with TRBD2 matching 10 bases. CDR3 size: 15 residues. V lost 8 bases and J lost 4; bases outside the gene matches: 8. Germline loops: CDR1 SGHNT, CDR2 YENEEA. CDR3: CASSGSGGDYNEQFF. CDR3 in DNA: TGTGCCAGCTCAGGAAGCGGGGGGGATTACAATGAGCAGTTCTTC.

This chain connects TRBV7-9 to TRBJ2-7; 10 nucleotides line up with TRBD1. The V segment lost 2 bases and the J segment 5 bases; nucleotides outside the gene matches: 6. This CDR3 contains 15 residues. Germline CDR1 reads SEHNR; CDR2 reads FQNEAQ (reference sequence). Written as DNA, the CDR3 is TGTGCCAGCAGCTTAACCCGGGACAGGGGCCACGAGCAGTACTTC. Amino acid sequence: CASSLTRDRGHEQYF.

This clonotype was recorded many times. CDR3 sequence (DNA): TGCAGTGCCGGCCGCTCCGGGGAGCTGTTTTTT. Amino acids: CSAGRSGELFF. The rearrangement links TRBV20-1 to TRBJ2-2; D is uncertain. This CDR3 has 11 residues. Trimming left V 6 bases short and J 6 bases short, with 8 bases between. Germline loops: CDR1 DFQATT, CDR2 SNEGSKA (reference sequence).

The rearrangement joins TRBV9 to TRBJ2-1, with 11 bases identical to TRBD2. Trimming took 3 bases from V and 5 from J; bases not matched to a gene: 4. CDR1 and CDR2 from the germline V gene are SGDLS and YYNGEE. This CDR3 is 15 amino acids long. The CDR3 nucleotides are TGTGCCAGCAGCGGGGGGACTAGCGGACACAATGAGCAGTTCTTC. Encoded protein: CASSGGTSGHNEQFF. Based on the CDR3 plus reference TRBV9 and TRBJ2-1, the full variable domain is DSGVTQTPKHLITATGQRVTLRCSPRSGDLSVYWYQQSLDQGLQFLIQYYNGEERAKGNILERFSAQQFPDLHSELNLSSLELGDSALYFCASSGGTSGHNEQFFGPGTRLTVL.

This CDR3 is CASSQMQREGREFF. DNA of the CDR3: TGCGCCAGCAGCCAAATGCAGCGGGAGGGCCGAGAGTTCTTC. V gene TRBV4-3 combines with J gene TRBJ2-1; 10 bases are a match to TRBD2. Per the germline V gene, CDR1 is LGHNA and CDR2 is YSLEER. Trimming removed 2 bases from V and 14 bases from J; junction bases left unmatched: 9. This CDR3 has 14 amino acids.

In this sample, this clonotype turned up many times. The V and J genes are TRBV20-1 and TRBJ1-6, with unresolved D. V dropped 4 bases and J dropped 9 bases, with 13 bases sitting between them. The germline CDR1 and CDR2 sequences are DFQATT and SNEGSKA (reference sequence). This CDR3 is 13 amino acids long. CDR3 in amino acids: CSATWAVGSPLHF. Written as DNA, the CDR3 is TGCAGTGCTACTTGGGCCGTGGGTTCACCCCTCCACTTT.

This clonotype was seen many times. The V and J genes are TRBV24-1 and TRBJ2-2; D is possibly TRBD1 (6 bases). CDR1 is KGHDR, CDR2 SFDVKD, per germline. The CDR3 covers 15 residues. V lost 8 bases and J 5 bases, leaving 17 bases between the germline ends. CDR3 region: CATTARQAKTGELFF. In DNA, the CDR3 is TGTGCCACCACGGCCAGACAGGCTAAAACCGGGGAGCTGTTTTTT.